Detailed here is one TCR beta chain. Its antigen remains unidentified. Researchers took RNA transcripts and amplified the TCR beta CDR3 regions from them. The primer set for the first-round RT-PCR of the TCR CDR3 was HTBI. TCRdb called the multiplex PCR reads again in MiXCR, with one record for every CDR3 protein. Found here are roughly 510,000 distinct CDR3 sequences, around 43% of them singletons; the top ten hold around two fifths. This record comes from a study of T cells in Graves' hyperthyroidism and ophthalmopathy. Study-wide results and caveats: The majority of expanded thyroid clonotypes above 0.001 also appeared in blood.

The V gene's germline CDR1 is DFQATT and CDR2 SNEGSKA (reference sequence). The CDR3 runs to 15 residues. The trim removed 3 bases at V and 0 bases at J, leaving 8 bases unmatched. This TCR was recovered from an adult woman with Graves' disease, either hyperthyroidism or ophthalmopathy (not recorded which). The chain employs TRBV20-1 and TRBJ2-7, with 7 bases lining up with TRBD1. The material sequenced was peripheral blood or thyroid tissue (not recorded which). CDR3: CSASPDRIYSYEQYF. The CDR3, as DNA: TGCAGTGCTAGCCCGGACAGGATCTACTCCTACGAGCAGTACTTC.